This T cell receptor (beta chain) was recorded in a study of OX40 agonist ivuxolimab in advanced cancers. Study results and caveats: Dose levels from 0.1 to 3.0 mg/kg saw CD4+ and CD8+ blood T cells expand clonally by week 6.

The CDR3 extends over 17 amino acids. The V segment lost 5 bases and the J segment 0 bases; nucleotides outside the gene matches: 12. CDR1 and CDR2 (germline): LNHDA, SQIVND (reference sequence). Turning to this clone: What it binds is not known.

This table comes from immunoSEQ multiplex PCR, and its TCRdb copy is limited to in-frame clones, with some not included. The sample lists 59,000 or so clones, 82% seen once, with more than 3% in the top ten. This sequence joins TRBV19 and TRBJ2-7; 8 bases line up with TRBD2. This receptor was identified in an adult with an advanced solid tumor such as melanoma, head and neck, liver or kidney cancer. This specimen consisted of CD4+ or CD8+ T cells sorted from blood, obtained in a trial of the OX40 agonist ivuxolimab. This chain's CDR3 is CASSPFPSGSSSYEQYF. DNA of the CDR3: TGTGCCAGTAGTCCCTTCCCAAGCGGGAGTTCCTCCTACGAGCAGTACTTC.